This T cell receptor beta chain was found in a study of T cell repertoires in cytomegalovirus infection. TCRdb recomputed calls from the reads with MiXCR, one row per CDR3 protein. The repertoire holds 140,000 to 150,000 distinct CDR3 sequences, around 32% seen once, with around half in the top ten. This clonotype was found a few times. No antigen is known for it. V was trimmed by 5 bases and J by 5 bases, leaving 17 bases between them. The CDR3 spans 15 residues. V and J are TRBV12-3 or TRBV12-4 and TRBJ2-3; perhaps TRBD2 as D (5 bases). This TCR was recovered from a human donor in good health (CMV status not recorded). Some clones in this sample may be carry-over from other donors' samples. Sample: CD8+ T cells from cultured PBMCs, taken from culture after CMV antigen stimulation. The chain's CDR3 is CASSAVLGVGDTQYF. The CDR3 DNA reads TGTGCCAGCAGTGCCGTCCTCGGGGTTGGAGATACGCAGTATTTT.